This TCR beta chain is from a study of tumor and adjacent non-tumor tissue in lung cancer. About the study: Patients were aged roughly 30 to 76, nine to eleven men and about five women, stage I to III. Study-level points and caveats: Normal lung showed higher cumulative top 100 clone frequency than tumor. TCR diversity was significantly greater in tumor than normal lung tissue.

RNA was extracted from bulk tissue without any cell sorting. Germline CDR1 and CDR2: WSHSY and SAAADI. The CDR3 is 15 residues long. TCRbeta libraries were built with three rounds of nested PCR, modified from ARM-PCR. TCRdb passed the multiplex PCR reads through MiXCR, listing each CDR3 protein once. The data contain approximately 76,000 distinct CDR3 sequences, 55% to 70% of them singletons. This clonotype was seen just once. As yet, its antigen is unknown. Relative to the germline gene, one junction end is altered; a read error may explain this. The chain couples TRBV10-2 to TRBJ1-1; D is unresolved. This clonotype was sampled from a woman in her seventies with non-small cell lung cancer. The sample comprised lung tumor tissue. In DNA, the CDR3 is TGCTCCAGCAGTGAGTGGAGCACTCTCAACACTGAAGCATTCTTT. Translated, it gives CSSSEWSTLNTEAFF.